This T cell receptor beta chain was sequenced for a study of Graves' ophthalmopathy and Graves' hyperthyroidism listed by TCRdb under 2018. In terms of the full investigation: Hyperthyroidism was defined as stable when no progression to ophthalmopathy occurred within 18 months of follow-up. The study used signatures of the TCR beta repertoire to tell Graves' ophthalmopathy apart from Graves' hyperthyroidism and to predict which patients would progress to ophthalmopathy. In total, 135 blood samples were TCR-sequenced: some 40 ophthalmopathy, under 80 hyperthyroidism and about 17 hyperthyroidism-to-ophthalmopathy patients. To explore V-J signatures that separate ophthalmopathy from hyperthyroidism, a discovery set of around 97 patients was enrolled, consisting of about 45 with ophthalmopathy and some 59 with stable hyperthyroidism. An independent validation cohort comprised 18 hyperthyroidism patients and around 16 patients who later progressed from hyperthyroidism to ophthalmopathy. In five to seven hyperthyroidism patients, T-cell repertoires of thyroid tissue and blood were compared. After sampling, hyperthyroidism patients received methimazole starting at 30 mg daily, and ophthalmopathy patients received high-dose intravenous methylprednisolone. Study-level results and caveats: Most expanded thyroid clonotypes with a frequency above 0.001 also appeared in blood, which suggests that blood repertoires may reflect the immune response in the thyroid. In cross-validation, the 13-signature model distinguished ophthalmopathy from stable hyperthyroidism with 87.88% sensitivity and around 81% specificity, while in the test set the corresponding values were around 79% and 71%. No statistical method was used to predetermine the sample size, and group allocation was not hidden from the investigators. In validation, the model predicted ophthalmopathy progression with about 71% sensitivity and around 72% specificity; some 13 predicted patients were CT-confirmed with GO in a median of 6.5 months.

From the cysteine up to the phenylalanine, the CDR3 has a length of 15 residues. Just CDR3 DNA is preserved here, 45 bases in frame from base 1. Germline trimming amounts to 5 bases on V and 7 bases on J, with 8 as the count of junction bases outside the gene matches. The germline V gene yields SQVTM for CDR1 and ANQGSEA for CDR2. Hyperthyroidism patients were newly diagnosed, were aged 18 to 65 years, and had a disease duration under 2 months. Patients with other autoimmune diseases, uncontrolled infections, pregnancy or lactation were excluded from the study. Diagnosis was based on clinical symptoms, serum thyroxine, TRAb, thyroid ultrasound and orbital computed tomography. Total RNA was extracted using Trizol reagent, and RNA quality was checked on an Agilent 2100 Bioanalyzer. TCR beta CDR3 regions were amplified from RNA transcripts for repertoire sequencing. The first round of RT-PCR was done with HTBI primers and the Qiagen OneStep RT-PCR kit, and was followed by a second round of multiplex PCR, then size selection and purification. Libraries were sequenced on an Illumina HiSeq2000 using paired-end 100 bp reads. The original methods were these. SOAPnuke was used to process the reads, throwing out any read that had adapters, had uncalled bases, had a mean Phred below 15, or lacked an exact constant-primer or identifier match. COPE v1.2.5 was used to merge high-quality paired reads. Each unique nucleotide sequence was treated as a clonotype, and MiTCR v1.1 was used to align the clonotypes to the IMGT TRB V, D and J references. The analysis was limited to V-J combinations with a frequency above 0.0001, which together covered approximately 99% of repertoires. For each V-J combination, a TCR clonal expansion and chaos score was defined as the ratio of F50 clonal expansion to chaos observed in the TCRdist matrix. Welch's t-statistics and random forest were used to narrow the features down to around twelve V-J combinations, which were then fed into a naive Bayes classifier. The similarity between thyroid and blood repertoires was quantified using the Morisita-Horn index. Using fastp at Q25 and MiXCR, TCRdb reprocessed the public reads and kept productive beta chains. Rows with one shared CDR3 protein collapse into an entry with the most common genes and DNA. What appears here as the V and J calls and clone size reflects TCRdb's work, not the paper's. For this sample the table gives about 1.1 million distinct CDR3 sequences, of which about 35% were detected only once. In total, the top ten clones hold roughly 11% of the sample.

This clonotype has more than one count but fewer than ten. Its recognized antigen is unknown. Base qualities are not provided; no much larger clone lies one nucleotide away. This TCR was sampled from an adult man with Graves' hyperthyroidism. Specimen: peripheral blood or thyroid tissue (not recorded which). The sequence is built from TRBV29-1 and TRBJ2-5, and TRBD2 matches 15 of the central bases. CDR3 region: CSVPGLAGGPGTQYF. The bases are TGCAGCGTTCCCGGACTAGCGGGGGGGCCTGGGACCCAGTACTTC.